Given below is one TCR beta chain in context. The antigen is undetermined. Germline CDR1 is KGHSH and CDR2 is LQKENI. With 3 bases clipped from V and 10 bases from J, the junction kept 6 bases outside the gene matches. The CDR3 has 15 amino acids. The sample is drawn from a study of T cell responses to AZD1222 COVID-19 vaccine. About the research overall: Second doses that came at about 4 or about 12 weeks were put together.

Profiling relied on immunoSEQ multiplex PCR, and the TCRdb table lists in-frame clones only, not all of them. The sample includes over 90,000 clones, about nine tenths of them seen just once. Study-level findings and limits: Clonal diversity was possibly underestimated; the donors were predominantly white British and more often female.

The chain couples TRBV18 to TRBJ2-1; 13 positions agree with TRBD2. Specimen: peripheral blood, collected on day 0 of AZD1222 vaccination. The receptor comes from an adult in good health. The CDR3 protein is CASSPGLAGVGEQFF. As DNA, the CDR3 is TGTGCCAGCTCACCCGGACTAGCGGGGGTGGGAGAGCAGTTCTTC.